This paragraph covers one T cell receptor (beta chain) sequence. The data are from a study of shared clonotypes between healthy human individuals. CDR3 length: 15 residues. Germline CDR1 and CDR2: MGHRA and YSYEKL. Trimming stripped 3 bases from V and 1 base from J, with 12 bases between. Produced via immunoSEQ multiplex PCR; TCRdb's table is partial and in-frame only. The table records fewer than 650,000 clones, about 79% of them present only once. The sample was PBMCs. The genes are TRBV4-1 and TRBJ2-5; tentatively, D is TRBD1 (5 bases). The receptor was derived from a woman aged 40 to 55 in good health. Some clones in this sample may be carry-over from other donors' samples. CDR3 DNA sequence: TGCGCCAGCAGCCACGGACACTCCGTCCAAGAGACCCAGTACTTC. This encodes CASSHGHSVQETQYF.